A selection of T cell receptor beta chains follows, all from one sample in a study of prognosis after radiotherapy for stage I lung cancer. In TCRdb, the multiplex PCR reads were re-called with MiXCR into one record per CDR3 protein. The sample yields under 75,000 distinct CDR3 sequences, 26% seen once. The sample was PBMCs, taken before or after stereotactic body radiation therapy (not recorded which). These receptors all come from a donor aged 50 or older with non-small cell lung cancer. The CDR3 runs from the conserved cysteine through the conserved F or W. The D gene is left open where the match is weak. Size tells how often a clone was seen (once, few, many) or the class of an expanded clone, and some rows leave it out.

J gene	CDR3 length	clone size	D gene	V gene	CDR3 protein	CDR3 DNA
TRBJ2-5	15	.	.	TRBV6-1	CASSVHRGGVGTQYF	TGTGCCAGCAGTGTACACAGGGGGGGGGTTGGGACCCAGTACTTC
TRBJ1-3	15	many	.	TRBV2	CASSIQVATGNTIYF	TGTGCCAGCAGTATACAGGTGGCTACTGGAAACACCATATATTTT
TRBJ2-7	15	many	TRBD1	TRBV5-1	CASSLEMGQFYEQYF	TGCGCCAGCAGCTTGGAAATGGGACAGTTCTACGAGCAGTACTTC
TRBJ1-1	14	many	.	TRBV9	CASSVRAGGTEAFF	TGTGCCAGCAGCGTAAGAGCTGGAGGGACTGAAGCTTTCTTT
TRBJ2-4	15	.	TRBD1	TRBV9	CASSPGRDRGYIQYF	TGTGCCAGCAGCCCCGGGCGGGACAGGGGGTACATTCAGTACTTC
TRBJ2-7	12	many	TRBD2	TRBV6-1	CASRTSNYEQYF	TGTGCCAGCAGGACTAGCAACTACGAGCAGTACTTC
TRBJ1-2	13	.	.	TRBV7-2	CASSLLKGFGYNF	TGTGCCAGCAGCTTACTGAAAGGGTTTGGATACAACTTC
TRBJ2-4	15	.	TRBD1	TRBV20-1	CSALPGQGTRDIQYF	TGCAGTGCCCTACCGGGACAGGGTACAAGGGACATTCAGTACTTC
TRBJ2-1	18	.	TRBD2	TRBV6-2/TRBV6-3	CASSYPIAGGAGYNEQFF	TGTGCCAGCAGTTATCCTATAGCGGGGGGAGCAGGGTACAATGAACAGTTCTTC
TRBJ2-5	15	many	TRBD1	TRBV28	CASRIRDRGRETQYF	TGTGCCAGCAGAATCCGGGACAGGGGGCGAGAGACCCAGTACTTC
TRBJ2-2	16	many	TRBD1	TRBV5-4	CASSFGTGGNTGELFF	TGTGCCAGCAGCTTCGGAACAGGGGGTAACACCGGGGAGCTGTTTTTT
TRBJ2-5	15	many	.	TRBV20-1	CSARGRSASLETQYF	TGCAGTGCTAGAGGCAGATCAGCGTCCCTGGAGACCCAGTACTTC
TRBJ2-7	16	.	TRBD1	TRBV11-2	CAISHMGVRGLYEQYF	TGTGCCATCAGCCATATGGGCGTCAGGGGGCTCTACGAGCAGTACTTC
TRBJ1-2	11	many	.	TRBV20-1	CSVPRPGGYTF	TGCAGTGTTCCGAGGCCGGGGGGCTACACCTTC
TRBJ2-3	18	.	TRBD2	TRBV6-1	CASSEASTSGGATDTQYF	TGTGCCAGCAGTGAAGCTTCGACTAGCGGGGGGGCCACAGATACGCAGTATTTT
TRBJ1-2	12	many	.	TRBV29-1	CSVLDGNYGYTF	TGCAGCGTTTTGGACGGAAACTATGGCTACACCTTC
TRBJ1-5	15	many	TRBD1	TRBV6-2/TRBV6-3	CASSRRWDRDQPQHF	TGTGCCAGCAGCCGACGGTGGGACAGAGATCAGCCCCAGCATTTT
TRBJ1-2	12	many	.	TRBV6-2/TRBV6-3	CASSSVDYGYTF	TGTGCCAGCAGCTCCGTCGACTATGGCTACACCTTC
TRBJ2-5	16	many	TRBD1	TRBV25-1	CASSELGTGLQETQYF	TGTGCCAGCAGTGAATTGGGGACAGGGCTTCAAGAGACCCAGTACTTC
TRBJ2-5	15	.	TRBD1	TRBV4-2	CASSQAGGSRETQYF	TGTGCCAGCAGCCAAGCAGGGGGCTCACGGGAGACCCAGTACTTC
TRBJ1-2	15	many	TRBD1	TRBV24-1	CATSDQTGGVHGYTF	TGTGCCACTTCCGATCAGACAGGGGGGGTTCATGGCTACACCTTC
TRBJ2-3	14	many	TRBD1	TRBV19	CATRPQGAGDTQYF	TGTGCCACCCGTCCACAGGGGGCCGGAGATACGCAGTATTTT
TRBJ1-2	13	many	.	TRBV7-9	CASSQNNNHGYTF	TGTGCCAGCAGCCAAAACAACAACCACGGCTACACCTTC
TRBJ1-3	14	.	.	TRBV12-3/TRBV12-4	CARNYRASGNTIYF	TGTGCCAGAAATTACAGGGCCTCTGGAAACACCATATATTTT
TRBJ2-5	15	many	TRBD2	TRBV7-9	CASSLWASGQETQYF	TGTGCCAGCAGCTTATGGGCTAGCGGCCAAGAGACCCAGTACTTC
TRBJ2-5	15	.	.	TRBV11-1	CASSLGAGQQETQYF	TGTGCCAGCAGCTTAGGCGCGGGGCAACAAGAGACCCAGTACTTC
TRBJ2-7	21	many	.	TRBV20-1	CSARESRAPRTVMKSNYEQYF	TGCAGTGCTAGGGAATCGAGAGCCCCACGGACAGTGATGAAGAGTAACTACGAGCAGTACTTC
TRBJ1-2	16	.	.	TRBV9	CASSPAGAGVDYVYTF	TGTGCCAGCAGCCCCGCCGGGGCGGGGGTGGACTATGTCTACACCTTC
TRBJ2-7	16	.	.	TRBV6-2/TRBV6-3	CARVRTPRNISYEQYF	TGTGCCAGAGTGAGGACTCCACGCAACATCTCCTACGAGCAGTACTTC
TRBJ2-5	13	.	.	TRBV6-2/TRBV6-3	CASIWQGQGTQYF	TGTGCCAGCATTTGGCAGGGCCAAGGGACCCAGTACTTC
TRBJ1-2	11	many	.	TRBV20-1	CSARRGYGYTF	TGCAGTGCTAGACGCGGCTATGGCTACACCTTC
TRBJ2-2	13	.	.	TRBV7-2	CASSLGRGGELFF	TGTGCCAGCAGCCTGGGCAGGGGCGGGGAGCTGTTTTTT
TRBJ2-3	17	many	TRBD2	TRBV20-1	CSASIRGAGGSPDTQYF	TGCAGTGCTAGCATACGAGGGGCGGGGGGCAGTCCAGATACGCAGTATTTT
TRBJ2-3	16	few	TRBD2	TRBV4-2	CASSQFSGGAADTQYF	TGTGCCAGCAGCCAATTTAGCGGGGGGGCTGCAGATACGCAGTATTTT
TRBJ1-5	15	many	.	TRBV7-2	CASSPGAGGNQPQHF	TGTGCCAGCAGCCCCGGTGCAGGGGGCAATCAGCCCCAGCATTTT
TRBJ1-6	15	many	.	TRBV19	CASSIVDADNSPLHF	TGTGCCAGTAGTATAGTTGACGCAGATAATTCACCCCTCCACTTT
TRBJ1-3	19	many	TRBD1	TRBV6-1	CASSPAPGQGARSGNTIYF	TGTGCCAGCAGCCCCGCACCGGGACAGGGGGCGCGATCTGGAAACACCATATATTTT
TRBJ1-4	14	few	.	TRBV27	CASSGGGVGEKLFF	TGTGCCAGCAGTGGGGGTGGGGTGGGGGAAAAACTGTTTTTT
TRBJ1-5	14	once	.	TRBV6-2/TRBV6-3	CASALGCDNQLQHF	TGTGCCAGCGCTCTAGGGTGTGACAATCAGCTCCAGCATTTT
TRBJ1-2	13	many	TRBD1	TRBV11-2	CASSPGQGKGYTF	TGTGCCAGCAGCCCGGGACAGGGCAAAGGCTACACCTTC
TRBJ2-1	15	many	TRBD2	TRBV6-5	CASSSLLAGGDEQFF	TGTGCCAGCAGTTCCCTACTAGCGGGGGGGGATGAGCAGTTCTTC
TRBJ1-1	15	few	TRBD1	TRBV18	CASSSGQGAHTEAFF	TGTGCCAGCTCATCAGGGCAGGGGGCCCACACTGAAGCTTTCTTT
TRBJ2-5	16	.	TRBD2	TRBV5-1	CASNRGASGGQETQYF	TGCGCCAGCAACCGGGGGGCTAGCGGGGGCCAAGAGACCCAGTACTTC
TRBJ1-2	13	many	.	TRBV20-1	CSARTRAVYGYTF	TGCAGTGCTAGAACCAGGGCAGTCTATGGCTACACCTTC
TRBJ2-5	13	many	TRBD2	TRBV15	CATSVWGGETQYF	TGTGCCACCAGCGTTTGGGGGGGGGAGACCCAGTACTTC
TRBJ2-7	16	many	TRBD2	TRBV7-9	CASSTRGSGDSYEQYF	TGTGCCAGCAGCACCCGGGGGAGCGGGGATTCCTACGAGCAGTACTTC
TRBJ2-7	13	many	.	TRBV6-4	CASSPGGGLEQYF	TGTGCCAGCAGCCCCGGCGGGGGCCTCGAGCAGTACTTC
TRBJ2-7	14	many	TRBD1	TRBV15	CATSQQGQLYEQYF	TGTGCCACCAGTCAGCAGGGACAGCTCTACGAGCAGTACTTC
TRBJ1-2	15	many	.	TRBV4-2	CASSQEEGVVYGYTF	TGTGCCAGCAGCCAAGAAGAGGGGGTCGTCTATGGCTACACCTTC
TRBJ2-3	17	many	TRBD2	TRBV24-1	CATSDNLSGAGTDTQYF	TGTGCCACCAGTGACAATCTTAGCGGGGCCGGCACAGATACGCAGTATTTT